The 14 T cell receptor beta chains reported below all come from one sample, sequenced in a study of T cell changes during pregnancy in multiple sclerosis. Generated by immunoSEQ multiplex PCR, the TCRdb table keeps only in-frame clones and is missing some. The sample holds about 24,000 clones; 86% are singletons and the top ten take roughly 8%. The material was CD8+ T cells from peripheral blood mononuclear cells, obtained in the first trimester of pregnancy. These receptors came from a female donor in good health, enrolled as a control in a pregnancy study.

The chain has TRBV9 and TRBJ2-1, with D possibly TRBD2 on 7 matching bases. The V gene lost 4 bases and the J gene lost 5 bases, with 16 bases spanning the gap. This CDR3 region has 15 residues. Germline V gene lookup returns CDR1 SGDLS and CDR2 YYNGEE. CDR3 coding DNA: TGTGCCAGCAGCCCGACTAGGGGGGGTGACAATGAGCAGTTCTTC. This encodes CASSPTRGGDNEQFF.

The genes are TRBV14 and TRBJ1-1, with TRBD1 matching over 9 bases. Germline V CDR1 and CDR2: SGHDN, FVKESK. With 3 bases clipped from V and 0 bases from J, the junction kept 5 bases outside the gene matches. This CDR3 has 16 amino acids. The CDR3 protein is CASSHGTGTMNTEAFF. The CDR3 nucleotides are TGTGCCAGCAGCCACGGGACAGGGACAATGAACACTGAAGCTTTCTTT.

The gene calls are TRBV4-1 and TRBJ1-5; 8 bases agree with TRBD1. Germline lookup yields CDR1 MGHRA and CDR2 YSYEKL. V was pared by 3 bases and J by 4 bases, with 5 bases of the junction left unmatched. There are 15 residues in the CDR3. CDR3 amino acids: CASSHPGGENQPQHF. The DNA of the CDR3 is TGCGCCAGCAGCCACCCAGGGGGCGAAAATCAGCCCCAGCATTTT.

Of note for this clone: Additional DNA sequences in this sample encode the identical CDR3. The chain joins TRBV27 to TRBJ2-7; maybe TRBD1 (5 bases). This CDR3 is built from 12 residues. Trimming took off 6 bases at V and 3 bases at J, with 9 bases between the two ends. CDR1 MNHEY and CDR2 SMNVEV come from the germline V gene (reference sequence). The CDR3 spells CASSPTGYEQYF. The DNA of the CDR3 is TGTGCCAGCAGCCCTACAGGCTACGAGCAGTACTTC.

The chain carries TRBV5-4 and TRBJ1-2, with a tentative D call TRBD1 (5 bases). Germline loops: CDR1 SGHNT, CDR2 YYREEE (reference sequence). Trimming cost V 4 bases and J 6 bases, with 16 bases left between them. This CDR3 has 14 amino acids. DNA of the CDR3: TGTGCCAGCAGCCACGGCAGGGAACCAAATGGCTACACCTTC. Its protein is CASSHGREPNGYTF.

The chain joins TRBV9 to TRBJ1-2, with D tentatively TRBD1 (6 bases). The germline gives CDR1 SGDLS, CDR2 YYNGEE. The CDR3 has 12 residues. V shed 7 bases and J shed 0 bases, with 7 bases lying between them. The CDR3 DNA follows: TGTGCCAGCGGACAGTCTAACTATGGCTACACCTTC. Translating gives CASGQSNYGYTF.

The rearrangement uses TRBV28 and TRBJ1-1; no firm D call. The V end was cut by 6 bases, the J end by 10 bases, with 12 bases between. The CDR3 has 11 amino acids. Germline values: CDR1 MDHEN, CDR2 SYDVKM. CDR3: CASRETSGAFF. The CDR3 nucleotides read TGTGCCAGCAGAGAAACTTCTGGAGCTTTCTTT.

The chain has TRBV4-3 and TRBJ2-1; 8 nucleotides agree with TRBD2. Germline lookup yields CDR1 LGHNA and CDR2 YSLEER. The V and J ends lost 0 bases and 5 bases, in that order; junction bases with no gene match: 3. The CDR3 has 15 amino acids. The chain's CDR3 is CASSQDGGGNNEQFF. The DNA of the CDR3 is TGCGCCAGCAGCCAAGACGGCGGGGGGAACAATGAGCAGTTCTTC.

As DNA, the CDR3 is TGTGCCAGCAGCTTAGGGTCCGCCCACAGGAGGAACACTGAAGCTTTCTTT. Its protein is CASSLGSAHRRNTEAFF. This chain joins TRBV7-9 and TRBJ1-1, with D tentatively TRBD1 (5 bases). The CDR3 runs 17 residues. V was cut by 1 base and J by 1 base, with 16 bases left in between. CDR1 and CDR2 (germline): SEHNR, FQNEAQ (reference sequence).

This clone was recorded once. V usage is TRBV27 and J usage is TRBJ2-7, with TRBD1 as a possible D gene (5 bases). Trimming removed 3 bases at V and 1 base at J, with 19 bases between. The CDR3 length is 17 residues. The germline V gene encodes CDR1 MNHEY and CDR2 SMNVEV (reference sequence). CDR3 nucleotides: TGTGCCAGCAGTTTTGGGCAGGGAACGGTAGAGTCCTACGAGCAGTACTTC. Translating gives CASSFGQGTVESYEQYF.

Here the CDR3 reads CASTRAGAEQYF. The CDR3 nucleotides are TGTGCCAGCACTAGGGCGGGGGCCGAGCAGTACTTC. The genes are TRBV28 and TRBJ2-7; D possibly corresponds to TRBD2 (7 bases). The CDR3 loop spans 12 amino acids. Trimming left V 7 bases short and J 6 bases short, with 13 bases between. Germline V CDR1 and CDR2: MDHEN, SYDVKM.

This chain uses TRBV21-1 with TRBJ1-2. TRBV21-1 is a known pseudogene. The CDR3 extends over 16 amino acids. The CDR3 loop is CASSKSPGRPSTVGTF. The CDR3 coding sequence is TGTGCCAGCAGCAAAAGCCCGGGTCGTCCGTCCACGGTAGGCACCTTC.

The rearrangement uses TRBV30 and TRBJ1-1; D may be TRBD1 (5 bases). The V and J ends lost 2 bases and 3 bases respectively, with 7 bases between them. There are 12 residues in the CDR3. Germline V lookup: CDR1 GTSNPN, CDR2 SVGIG (reference sequence). CDR3 nucleotides: TGTGCCTGGAGTTGGGGGGACACTGAAGCTTTCTTT. Translated: CAWSWGDTEAFF.

The genes are TRBV29-1 and TRBJ2-5, with no clear D. The CDR3 is 10 residues long. Per the germline V gene, CDR1 is SQVTM and CDR2 is ANQGSEA. V was cut by 7 bases and J by 2 bases, with 5 bases left in between. CDR3: CSALQETQYF. Written as DNA, the CDR3 is TGCAGCGCTTTACAAGAGACCCAGTACTTC.